This is a list of T cell receptor beta chains from one sample in a study of blood T cell repertoires in COVID-19. Using immunoSEQ multiplex PCR, the repertoire was profiled, and TCRdb retains in-frame clones only, with some absent. Of over 75,000 clones listed, almost 90% are singletons. Sequencing was done on a sample of peripheral blood. These receptors all stem from a man aged 45-60 years with COVID-19, enrolled during active disease. Both conserved end residues are part of each CDR3.

V	J	CDR3
TRBV7-8	TRBJ2-1	CASSLRRGIYNEQFF
TRBV5-1	TRBJ1-1	CASSLESSKTEAFF
TRBV7-3	TRBJ2-1	CASSFGGSTYNEQFF
TRBV5-8	TRBJ1-2	CASSTLDRSGYTF
TRBV11-3	TRBJ1-1	CAEGGQLNTEAFF
TRBV30	TRBJ2-3	CAWRAGNRISDTQYF
TRBV7-2	TRBJ2-7	CATAAQSGTGSEQYF
TRBV6-5	TRBJ1-2	CASSYWGDRSYGYTF
TRBV28	TRBJ2-7	CASSSGQEVKQYF
TRBV14	TRBJ1-6	CASSQPYNSPLHF
TRBV5-1	TRBJ1-1	CASSLEPLTEAFF
TRBV6-5	TRBJ2-7	CASIGRENYEQYF
TRBV2	TRBJ2-7	CASSEIGQDYEQYF
TRBV3-1/TRBV3-2	TRBJ2-1	CASSQDWAGVPYNEQFF
TRBV2	TRBJ1-5	CASMGSGQGADQPQHF
TRBV4-1	TRBJ1-1	CAARWAGDEDEAFF
TRBV19	TRBJ1-2	CASQRQGNYGYTF
TRBV27	TRBJ2-3	CASSLNGQPVTQYF
TRBV18	TRBJ1-1	CASSPQGLNTEAFF
TRBV5-1	TRBJ2-2	CASSFSGTSFGELFF
TRBV21-1	TRBJ1-1	CASSKPTYENTEAFF
TRBV30	TRBJ1-6	CAWSRDNNSPLHF
TRBV27	TRBJ1-4	CASRWTGEGKLFF
TRBV7-9	TRBJ1-1	CASSLATGRAAFF
TRBV7-9	TRBJ1-1	CASTTGGNTEAFF
TRBV6-1	TRBJ2-1	CASSERQGKFF
TRBV7-2	TRBJ1-5	CASSLVGGRYSNQPQHF
TRBV5-1	TRBJ1-3	CASSLERGSGNTIYF
TRBV19	TRBJ1-2	CASSMQNYGYTF
TRBV5-1	TRBJ1-1	CASKSQGMNTEAFF
TRBV2	TRBJ2-7	CASILDSQVSYEQYF